This entry features one TCR beta chain sequence. Its target is unknown. These data are taken from a study of T cell responses to AZD1222 COVID-19 vaccine. Overall study results and limits: In a largely white British group with more females than males, clonal diversity was possibly underestimated.

Libraries were prepared by immunoSEQ multiplex PCR; TCRdb keeps only in-frame clonotypes and omits some of them. The data show approximately 150,000 clones, with around 90% seen just once and around 1% held by the top ten. The length of the CDR3 is 14 residues. V was shortened by 6 bases and J by 2 bases, with 11 bases between the two germline ends. Germline CDR1 reads MNHEY; CDR2 reads SMNVEV (reference sequence). The analysis combined second doses at about 4 or about 12 weeks. This rearrangement joins TRBV27 to TRBJ1-5; no clear D gene. The source of this sequence is an adult who received the AZD1222 COVID-19 vaccine. The specimen comprised peripheral blood, sampled 28 days after the second AZD1222 dose. CDR3 in amino acids: CASRNGRGNQPQHF. The CDR3 region has the DNA TGTGCCAGCAGAAACGGCCGGGGCAATCAGCCCCAGCATTTT.